This passage covers 28 T cell receptor beta chains from one sample sequenced in a study of CD8 T cells in Susac syndrome. RNA totalling about 0.5 to 1 ug underwent reverse transcription with random hexamers. TCRdb ran MiXCR on the immunoSEQ multiplex PCR reads and lists one entry per CDR3 protein. The data hold tens of thousands of distinct CDR3 sequences, with more than 85% observed a single time. Sequencing was done on a sample of CD8+ T cells from PBMCs. These TCRs come from a human donor in good health.

This clonotype was detected once. As DNA, the CDR3 is TGTGCCAGCAGCCAAGGGTTAGCGGCCCAGACCTACGAGCAGTACTTC. Translated: CASSQGLAAQTYEQYF. The chain carries TRBV3-1 and TRBJ2-7, with a weak D call TRBD2 (6 bases). Trimming cost V 1 base and J 2 bases, with 15 bases left between them. The CDR3 sequence is 16 residues long. Germline CDR1 LGHDT, CDR2 YNNKEL (reference sequence).

The chain uses TRBV2 and TRBJ1-4; no firm D call. Germline CDR1 and CDR2: SNHLY and FYNNEI. The CDR3 totals 12 residues. The V end was cut by 10 bases, the J end by 7 bases, with 13 bases between. The CDR3 reads CATLYYREKLFF. The DNA for the CDR3 is TGTGCCACCCTCTACTATCGTGAAAAACTGTTTTTT. The full variable domain, rest sourced from reference TRBV2 and TRBJ1-4, is EPEVTQTPSHQVTQMGQEVILRCVPISNHLYFYWYRQILGQKVEFLVSFYNNEISEKSEIFDDQFSVERPDGSNFTLKIRSTKLEDSAMYFCATLYYREKLFFGSGTQLSVL.

In this sample, this clonotype turned up once. CDR3 sequence: CASSIYRGNTGELFF. The CDR3 DNA reads TGTGCCAGTAGTATTTACCGGGGGAACACCGGGGAGCTGTTTTTT. The V and J genes are TRBV19 and TRBJ2-2, with D maybe TRBD2 (5 bases). Germline lookup yields CDR1 LNHDA and CDR2 SQIVND (reference sequence). V was trimmed by 3 bases and J by 1 base, leaving 9 bases between them. The CDR3 covers 15 residues.

The V gene is TRBV6-4, the J gene TRBJ2-3, with 8 nucleotides matching TRBD1. The CDR3 loop spans 14 amino acids. With V trimmed by 3 bases and J by 3 bases, 2 bases remained unmatched. Germline CDR1 and CDR2: MRHNA and SNTAGT. CDR3 region: CASSETGATDTQYF. The CDR3 DNA reads as TGTGCCAGCAGTGAGACAGGGGCTACAGATACGCAGTATTTT.

The rearrangement uses TRBV6-1 and TRBJ1-2; D is undetermined. Germline loops: CDR1 MNHNS, CDR2 SASEGT. This CDR3 has 13 residues. Trimming left V 3 bases short and J 5 bases short, with 10 bases between. The DNA of the CDR3 is TGTGCCAGCAGTGACCCTCCGGGTTATGGCTACACCTTC. This gives the protein CASSDPPGYGYTF.

This clonotype was seen once. The rearrangement links TRBV3-1 to TRBJ2-7, with a tentative D call TRBD2 (7 bases). V was cut by 4 bases and J by 4 bases, with 20 bases left in between. The CDR3 sequence is 16 residues long. Per the germline V gene, CDR1 is LGHDT and CDR2 is YNNKEL (reference sequence). CDR3 bases: TGTGCCAGCAGCCTCTTCGGGGGGACAACAGGGTACGAGCAGTACTTC. It encodes CASSLFGGTTGYEQYF.

This chain uses TRBV7-2 with TRBJ2-7; 9 bases fit TRBD1. Germline V gene sequence: CDR1 SGHTA, CDR2 FQGNSA. V trimming: 5 bases; J trimming: 7 bases; junction bases outside the gene matches: 6. The CDR3 totals 13 residues. Written as DNA, the CDR3 is TGTGCCAGCAGCCTGGGACAGGGAGGAGAGCAGTACTTC. This sequence encodes CASSLGQGGEQYF.

The chain combines TRBV7-2 with TRBJ2-3; 8 nucleotides align to TRBD2. V gave up 4 bases and J gave up 0 bases; unmatched junction bases: 6. The CDR3 runs 16 residues. Germline lookup yields CDR1 SGHTA and CDR2 FQGNSA. The CDR3 here is CASSSAIAGSTDTQYF. The CDR3 coding sequence is TGTGCCAGCAGCTCGGCCATAGCGGGGAGCACAGATACGCAGTATTTT.

This clonotype showed up just once. The rearrangement uses TRBV7-9 and TRBJ2-7; TRBD1 or TRBD2 may be the D gene (5 bases each). Trimming removed 5 bases from V and 0 bases from J, with 14 bases in between. The germline CDR1 and CDR2 sequences are SEHNR and FQNEAQ (reference sequence). The CDR3 covers 15 residues. CDR3: CASSPEGTASYEQYF. As DNA, the CDR3 is TGTGCCAGCAGCCCAGAAGGGACCGCCTCCTACGAGCAGTACTTC. The entire variable domain, with the rest obtained from reference TRBV7-9 and TRBJ2-7, is as follows: DTGVSQNPRHKITKRGQNVTFRCDPISEHNRLYWYRQTLGQGPEFLTYFQNEAQLEKSRLLSDRFSAERPKGSFSTLEIQRTEQGDSAMYLCASSPEGTASYEQYFGPGTRLTVT.

The CDR3 DNA reads as TGCAGTGCTAGATTCAGGGTGGCCACCGGGGAGCTGTTTTTT. Translating it yields CSARFRVATGELFF. The rearrangement links TRBV20-1 to TRBJ2-2; weak D call: TRBD1 (5 bases). CDR1 DFQATT and CDR2 SNEGSKA come from the germline V gene (reference sequence). The V end was cut by 2 bases, the J end by 4 bases, with 11 bases between. The CDR3 extends over 14 amino acids.

The J gene is TRBJ2-3, the V gene TRBV27; D tentatively reads TRBD1 or TRBD2 (5 bases each). The CDR3 is 13 residues long. Trimming left V 11 bases short and J 6 bases short, with 18 bases between. Per the germline V gene, CDR1 is MNHEY and CDR2 is SMNVEV (reference sequence). The CDR3 reads CAPRGPTMDTQYF. The CDR3 DNA follows: TGTGCCCCCCGGGGACCGACCATGGATACGCAGTATTTT.

Written as DNA, the CDR3 is TGTGCCACCAGCAGGGGGACAGGGCCGCACAATGAGCAGTTCTTC. Amino acid sequence: CATSRGTGPHNEQFF. This sequence joins TRBV15 and TRBJ2-1; 9 nucleotides match TRBD1. The CDR3 has 15 amino acids. Trimming cost V 3 bases and J 5 bases; bases outside gene matches: 5. CDR1 LNHNV and CDR2 YYDKDF come from the germline V gene (reference sequence). The full variable domain, with the rest looked up from reference TRBV15 and TRBJ2-1, is DAMVIQNPRYQVTQFGKPVTLSCSQTLNHNVMYWYQQKSSQAPKLLFHYYDKDFNNEADTPDNFQSRRPNTSFCFLDIRSPGLGDTAMYLCATSRGTGPHNEQFFGPGTRLTVL.

This sequence joins TRBV7-9 and TRBJ2-7, with 8 bases matching TRBD2. There are 16 residues in the CDR3. CDR1 and CDR2 from the germline V gene are SEHNR and FQNEAQ (reference sequence). V shed 5 bases, J shed 2 bases, and the junction held 11 bases outside the gene matches. The CDR3 spells CASSPVRGGDTYEQYF. The DNA of the CDR3 is TGTGCCAGCAGCCCAGTTCGGGGGGGGGATACCTACGAGCAGTACTTC.

The rearrangement links TRBV5-5 to TRBJ2-7, with D perhaps matching TRBD2 (6 bases). V lost 5 bases to trimming and J lost 2 bases, with 14 bases between them. Germline assignment: CDR1 SGHKS and CDR2 YYEKEE (reference sequence). CDR3 size: 14 residues. The CDR3 nucleotides are TGTGCCAGCAGTCCTGCGGGACTCACCTACGAGCAGTACTTC. The encoded protein is CASSPAGLTYEQYF. The entire variable domain, with the rest obtained from reference TRBV5-5 and TRBJ2-7, is as follows: DAGVTQSPTHLIKTRGQQVTLRCSPISGHKSVSWYQQVLGQGPQFIFQYYEKEERGRGNFPDRFSARQFPNYSSELNVNALLLGDSALYLCASSPAGLTYEQYFGPGTRLTVT.

The rearrangement uses TRBV20-1 and TRBJ1-2; the D gene is possibly TRBD1 (5 bases). Per the germline V gene, CDR1 is DFQATT and CDR2 is SNEGSKA (reference sequence). V lost 6 bases, J lost 4 bases, and 21 bases lay in between. The CDR3 consists of 15 residues. CDR3 coding DNA: TGCAGTGCCCCCTTTGTCAAAGATCAGGGCTATGGCTACACCTTC. Encoded protein: CSAPFVKDQGYGYTF.

CDR3 bases: TGCGCCAGCAGCCAAGAAAGGGGCGCAGGGGGCTACACCTTC. Its translation is CASSQERGAGGYTF. The chain carries TRBV4-3 and TRBJ1-2, with D possibly TRBD1 on 5 matching bases. The CDR3 length is 14 residues. CDR1 and CDR2 (germline): LGHNA, YSLEER. Deletions cut 0 bases from V and 8 bases from J, with 13 bases between.

This clonotype was counted between two and nine times. V and J are TRBV5-6 and TRBJ2-7, with a weak D call TRBD2 (5 bases). The CDR3 spans 14 residues. Trimming cost V 5 bases and J 5 bases, with 17 bases left between them. CDR1 SGHDT and CDR2 YYEEEE come from the germline V gene. CDR3 nucleotide sequence: TGTGCCAGCAGTTCCGGGATTGCGCGGCACGAGCAGTACTTC. This encodes CASSSGIARHEQYF.

The chain joins TRBV6-2 or TRBV6-3 to TRBJ2-7, with 7 nucleotides matching TRBD1. The J segment lost 0 bases and the V segment lost 2 bases, leaving 4 bases of the junction unmatched. The CDR3 is 15 residues long. Germline V gene data show CDR1 as MNHEY and CDR2 as SVGEGT. Written as DNA, the CDR3 is TGTGCCAGCAGTTACAGGGACAGAGACTCCTACGAGCAGTACTTC. This gives the protein CASSYRDRDSYEQYF.

The chain combines TRBV20-1 with TRBJ1-1; D is unresolved. CDR3 length equals 12 residues. CDR1 is DFQATT and CDR2 is SNEGSKA in the germline V gene (reference sequence). The V gene lost 6 bases and the J gene lost 1 base, with 9 bases spanning the gap. The CDR3 nucleotides are TGCAGTGCCGCCCCAACGAACACTGAAGCTTTCTTT. It translates to CSAAPTNTEAFF.

The chain joins TRBV7-9 to TRBJ2-7; D is ambiguous. Germline values: CDR1 SEHNR, CDR2 FQNEAQ (reference sequence). The CDR3 runs 14 residues. Trimming cost V 5 bases and J 0 bases, with 11 bases left between them. CDR3 in DNA: TGTGCCAGCAGCGGGCAGGAGAACTCCTACGAGCAGTACTTC. It is translated as CASSGQENSYEQYF.

This chain uses TRBV6-2 or TRBV6-3 with TRBJ2-3; perhaps D is TRBD1 or TRBD2 (7 bases each). This CDR3 has 16 residues. Germline values: CDR1 MNHEY, CDR2 SVGEGT. Trimming removed 5 bases at V and 2 bases at J, with 17 bases between. The chain's CDR3 is CASSLRGRGPTDTQYF. The CDR3 DNA follows: TGTGCCAGCAGTCTACGAGGGAGGGGGCCCACAGATACGCAGTATTTT.

The chain combines TRBV18 with TRBJ2-1; 7 bases fit TRBD1. The germline V gene encodes CDR1 KGHSH and CDR2 LQKENI. This CDR3 contains 14 residues. V was clipped by 4 bases and J by 8 bases; unmatched bases: 8. The CDR3 loop reads CASSQTDRVDEQFF. The CDR3 nucleotides read TGTGCCAGCTCACAGACCGACAGGGTCGATGAGCAGTTCTTC.

The gene calls are TRBV11-2 and TRBJ2-1, with D tentatively TRBD1 (5 bases). V was clipped by 4 bases and J by 7 bases, with 14 bases between them. The germline V gene encodes CDR1 SGHAT and CDR2 FQNNGV. This CDR3 has 14 amino acids. The CDR3 spells CASSSGWGWNEQFF. The CDR3 bases are TGTGCCAGCAGCTCCGGGTGGGGCTGGAATGAGCAGTTCTTC. The entire variable domain, with the rest obtained from reference TRBV11-2 and TRBJ2-1, is as follows: EAGVAQSPRYKIIEKRQSVAFWCNPISGHATLYWYQQILGQGPKLLIQFQNNGVVDDSQLPKDRFSAERLKGVDSTLKIQPAKLEDSAVYLCASSSGWGWNEQFFGPGTRLTVL.

The rearrangement uses TRBV9 and TRBJ1-1; no definite D call. The CDR3 contains 13 residues. Deletions cut 3 bases from V and 4 bases from J, with 10 bases between. Per the germline V gene, CDR1 is SGDLS and CDR2 is YYNGEE. The CDR3 spells CASSGLGGTEAFF. CDR3 bases: TGTGCCAGCAGCGGACTGGGTGGCACTGAAGCTTTCTTT.

The chain joins TRBV7-2 to TRBJ2-2; 8 nucleotides match TRBD1. The CDR3 runs to 14 residues. J was trimmed by 3 bases and V by 4 bases; bases with no gene match: 1. CDR1 and CDR2 from the germline V gene are SGHTA and FQGNSA. CDR3 region: CASSSDRDTGELFF. In nucleotides, the CDR3 is TGTGCCAGCAGCTCGGACAGGGACACCGGGGAGCTGTTTTTT.

V is TRBV15 and J is TRBJ1-4; no reliable D call. V was cut by 0 bases and J by 0 bases, with 8 bases left in between. The length of the CDR3 is 16 residues. From germline, CDR1 is LNHNV and CDR2 YYDKDF (reference sequence). CDR3 loop: CATSRDTATTNEKLFF. In DNA, the CDR3 is TGTGCCACCAGCAGAGACACCGCAACAACTAATGAAAAACTGTTTTTT.

The chain has TRBV5-1 and TRBJ2-3, with TRBD2 matching 7 bases. The CDR3 loop spans 16 amino acids. Germline V gives CDR1 SGHRS, CDR2 YFSETQ. Unmatched junction bases numbered 10, after V lost 0 bases and J lost 6 bases. The DNA of the CDR3 is TGCGCCAGCAGCTTGGCCGTGGGGAGGGCAGGGGATACGCAGTATTTT. As protein: CASSLAVGRAGDTQYF. The full variable domain, with the rest looked up from reference TRBV5-1 and TRBJ2-3, is KAGVTQTPRYLIKTRGQQVTLSCSPISGHRSVSWYQQTPGQGLQFLFEYFSETQRNKGNFPGRFSGRQFSNSRSEMNVSTLELGDSALYLCASSLAVGRAGDTQYFGPGTRLTVL.

V usage is TRBV12-3 or TRBV12-4 and J usage is TRBJ2-7; unclear D gene. This CDR3 is built from 13 residues. The V gene lost 3 bases and the J gene lost 2 bases, with 8 bases spanning the gap. For the CDR3, the DNA is TGTGCCAGCAGTTTTATTGGTACCTACGAGCAGTACTTC. This translates into CASSFIGTYEQYF.